These T cell receptor beta chains were read from a single sample in a study of Graves' ophthalmopathy and Graves' hyperthyroidism. TCRdb reanalysed the multiplex PCR reads using MiXCR and keeps one entry per CDR3 protein. The table records some 1.1 million distinct CDR3 sequences, about 40% of them present only once. Material: peripheral blood or thyroid tissue (not recorded which). The receptor set was obtained from an adult man with Graves' hyperthyroidism. The CDR3 runs from the conserved cysteine through the conserved F or W. Fields, in order: CDR3 length, V gene, J gene, clone size, D gene, CDR3 protein, CDR3 DNA. The D gene is left open where the match is weak. The size of a clone is reported for some rows only, either as once, few or many, or as a class for expanded clones.

cdr3_length: 14
v_call: TRBV5-1
j_call: TRBJ2-7
clone_size: .
d_call: .
cdr3_aa: CASSSDRLYYEQYF
cdr3_nt: TGCGCCAGCAGCTCGGACAGACTCTACTACGAGCAGTACTTC

cdr3_length: 16
v_call: TRBV7-9
j_call: TRBJ2-7
clone_size: few
d_call: .
cdr3_aa: CASSLLSSGQDYEQYF
cdr3_nt: TGTGCCAGCAGCTTACTTTCCTCCGGGCAGGACTACGAGCAGTACTTC

cdr3_length: 15
v_call: TRBV12-3/TRBV12-4
j_call: TRBJ1-1
clone_size: .
d_call: TRBD1
cdr3_aa: CASSFPQGGYAEAFF
cdr3_nt: TGTGCCAGCAGTTTCCCCCAAGGGGGCTACGCTGAAGCTTTCTTT

cdr3_length: 15
v_call: TRBV10-3
j_call: TRBJ1-4
clone_size: .
d_call: TRBD1
cdr3_aa: CAISENRGEFEKLFF
cdr3_nt: TGTGCCATCAGTGAGAACAGGGGCGAATTTGAAAAACTGTTTTTT

cdr3_length: 15
v_call: TRBV12-3/TRBV12-4
j_call: TRBJ2-5
clone_size: many
d_call: TRBD2
cdr3_aa: CASSLRRLAAETQYF
cdr3_nt: TGTGCCAGCAGTTTGCGGAGACTAGCGGCGGAGACCCAGTACTTC

cdr3_length: 16
v_call: TRBV7-9
j_call: TRBJ2-5
clone_size: .
d_call: TRBD2
cdr3_aa: CASSSGLAGGSETQYF
cdr3_nt: TGTGCCAGCAGCTCCGGACTAGCGGGGGGTTCCGAGACCCAGTACTTC

cdr3_length: 16
v_call: TRBV7-7
j_call: TRBJ2-7
clone_size: .
d_call: .
cdr3_aa: CASSVEGYGSSYEQYF
cdr3_nt: TGTGCCAGCAGCGTTGAAGGGTACGGGAGCTCCTACGAGCAGTACTTC

cdr3_length: 15
v_call: TRBV6-5
j_call: TRBJ1-2
clone_size: many
d_call: .
cdr3_aa: CASSYSGQTVYGYTF
cdr3_nt: TGTGCCAGCAGTTACTCAGGACAAACCGTGTATGGCTACACCTTC

cdr3_length: 12
v_call: TRBV20-1
j_call: TRBJ2-6
clone_size: many
d_call: .
cdr3_aa: CSPLGGANVLTF
cdr3_nt: TGCAGTCCATTAGGTGGGGCCAACGTCCTGACTTTC

cdr3_length: 12
v_call: TRBV11-2
j_call: TRBJ2-2
clone_size: once
d_call: .
cdr3_aa: CAGSLLTGELFF
cdr3_nt: TGTGCCGGCAGCTTATTAACCGGGGAGCTGTTTTTT

cdr3_length: 15
v_call: TRBV5-5
j_call: TRBJ2-2
clone_size: .
d_call: .
cdr3_aa: CASSSHPGNTGELFF
cdr3_nt: TGTGCCAGCAGCTCCCACCCTGGAAACACCGGGGAGCTGTTTTTT

cdr3_length: 11
v_call: TRBV27
j_call: TRBJ2-5
clone_size: many
d_call: .
cdr3_aa: CASSKTETQYF
cdr3_nt: TGTGCCAGCAGTAAAACCGAGACCCAGTACTTC

cdr3_length: 14
v_call: TRBV19
j_call: TRBJ1-5
clone_size: many
d_call: .
cdr3_aa: CASWQRNSNQPQHF
cdr3_nt: TGTGCCAGCTGGCAGCGAAATAGCAATCAGCCCCAGCATTTT

cdr3_length: 12
v_call: TRBV12-3/TRBV12-4
j_call: TRBJ1-1
clone_size: many
d_call: .
cdr3_aa: CASTNPGLGAFF
cdr3_nt: TGTGCCAGCACCAACCCAGGACTTGGAGCTTTCTTT

cdr3_length: 14
v_call: TRBV7-9
j_call: TRBJ1-1
clone_size: .
d_call: .
cdr3_aa: CASSTPEGRTEAFF
cdr3_nt: TGTGCCAGCTCGACCCCGGAGGGGCGTACTGAAGCTTTCTTT

cdr3_length: 14
v_call: TRBV4-1
j_call: TRBJ2-5
clone_size: many
d_call: .
cdr3_aa: CASSQDPGQETQYF
cdr3_nt: TGCGCCAGCAGCCAAGATCCAGGCCAAGAGACCCAGTACTTC

cdr3_length: 16
v_call: TRBV9
j_call: TRBJ2-7
clone_size: .
d_call: TRBD2
cdr3_aa: CASSAGTSGTTYEQYF
cdr3_nt: TGTGCCAGCAGCGCCGGGACTAGCGGGACAACCTACGAGCAGTACTTC

cdr3_length: 15
v_call: TRBV10-3
j_call: TRBJ1-1
clone_size: .
d_call: .
cdr3_aa: CAISGGRSLNTEAFF
cdr3_nt: TGTGCCATCAGTGGGGGACGTTCCTTGAACACTGAAGCTTTCTTT

cdr3_length: 13
v_call: TRBV6-5
j_call: TRBJ1-1
clone_size: many
d_call: .
cdr3_aa: CASSQRGLTEAFF
cdr3_nt: TGTGCCAGCAGCCAGCGAGGTCTCACTGAAGCTTTCTTT